At least ten counts were recorded for the clone carrying this T cell receptor (beta chain). One entry per CDR3 protein, called by TCRdb with MiXCR from the reads. Altogether 300,000 or so distinct CDR3 sequences are present, 9.6% being singletons, with the ten largest covering 2% to 3%. This CDR3 has 13 residues. Germline loops: CDR1 MGHRA, CDR2 YSYEKL. V dropped 0 bases and J dropped 5 bases, with 7 bases sitting between them. This sample is drawn from a study of T cell repertoires in cytomegalovirus infection. Input material: PBMCs. This TCR came from a human donor in good health (CMV status not recorded). Some clones in this sample may be carry-over from other donors' samples. This rearrangement joins TRBV4-1 to TRBJ2-5; D is ambiguous. The CDR3, as DNA: TGCGCCAGCAGCCAAGATTTTGCGGAGACCCAGTACTTC. Encoded protein: CASSQDFAETQYF.